These 11 T cell receptor beta chains were sequenced from one sample in a study of shared clonotypes between healthy human individuals. Using immunoSEQ multiplex PCR, the repertoire was profiled, and TCRdb retains in-frame clones only, with some absent. The sample lists about 710,000 clones; around 73% were seen once. The specimen was memory CD4+ T cells sorted from blood. Sample subset: CD45RA-negative fraction. Source of these receptors: a woman aged 25 to 39 in good health.

The table lists this clone with a count of one. This sequence joins TRBV28 and TRBJ2-1, with TRBD2 matching 10 bases. V lost 7 bases, J lost 7 bases, and 13 bases stayed unmatched. Germline CDR1 is MDHEN and CDR2 is SYDVKM. The CDR3 contains 16 residues. This CDR3 reads CASTNPLAGVGNEQFF. In nucleotides, the CDR3 is TGTGCCAGCACCAATCCCCTAGCGGGAGTGGGAAATGAGCAGTTCTTC.

This clone was seen only once. The chain has TRBV7-8 and TRBJ2-2; either TRBD1 or TRBD2 may fit D (5 bases each). The CDR3 length is 18 residues. The V end lost 2 bases, the J end lost 5 bases, and 21 bases lay between the germline ends. Germline CDR1 is SGHVS and CDR2 is FQNEAQ. CDR3 sequence reads: CASSLRRVAGTGTGELFF. The CDR3 nucleotides read TGTGCCAGCAGCTTACGCCGGGTTGCCGGGACGGGGACCGGGGAGCTGTTTTTT.

The chain uses TRBV18 and TRBJ2-3; 8 bases are a match to TRBD2. The CDR3 has 16 amino acids. The germline V gene has CDR1 KGHSH and CDR2 LQKENI. The ends lost 3 bases at V and 4 bases at J; junction bases unmatched: 9. CDR3 coding DNA: TGTGCCAGCTCACCCGCTGTGGCGGGAGGTTCAGATACGCAGTATTTT. Its translation: CASSPAVAGGSDTQYF.

This clone was observed a handful of times. The chain joins TRBV14 to TRBJ2-5, with D unresolved. The end of the DNA fits TRBJ2-7 better, so the J call may be wrong. This CDR3 spans 12 amino acids. Looked up from germline, CDR1 is SGHDN and CDR2 is FVKESK. The CDR3 DNA sequence: TGTGCCAGCAGTCCCAACAGATACGAGCAGTACTTC. Residues: CASSPNRYEQYF.

The chain is built from TRBV6-6 and TRBJ2-7, with a tentative D call TRBD2 (6 bases). Per the germline V gene, CDR1 is MNHNY and CDR2 is SVGAGI (reference sequence). This CDR3 contains 15 residues. V dropped 4 bases and J dropped 2 bases, with 15 bases sitting between them. CDR3 sequence: CASSWMGGPPYEQYF. The CDR3 bases are TGTGCCAGCAGTTGGATGGGGGGTCCCCCCTACGAGCAGTACTTC.

The chain recombines TRBV5-1 with TRBJ2-2; 7 nucleotides agree with TRBD1. The CDR3 consists of 17 residues. CDR1 SGHRS and CDR2 YFSETQ come from the germline V gene. V shed 4 bases, J shed 2 bases, and the junction held 11 bases outside the gene matches. CDR3 amino acids: CASSTVPGQQNTGELFF. For the CDR3, the DNA is TGCGCCAGCAGCACCGTCCCGGGACAGCAAAACACCGGGGAGCTGTTTTTT.

This clone has a single count. The rearrangement uses TRBV19 and TRBJ2-1, with D tentatively TRBD1 (5 bases). V was cut by 4 bases and J by 4 bases, with 17 bases left in between. CDR1 is LNHDA, CDR2 SQIVND, per germline (reference sequence). The CDR3 covers 16 residues. The CDR3 bases are TGTGCCAGTAGTAACTTGCCAGGGTCGACGTACAATGAGCAGTTCTTC. Translating gives CASSNLPGSTYNEQFF.

The genes are TRBV11-2 and TRBJ1-2, with D maybe TRBD1 (6 bases). Germline values: CDR1 SGHAT, CDR2 FQNNGV. V was cut by 5 bases and J by 7 bases, with 20 bases left in between. The CDR3 covers 15 residues. CDR3 protein: CASSPPISGAAGYTF. CDR3 bases: TGTGCCAGCAGCCCCCCCATTTCAGGGGCTGCTGGCTACACCTTC.

The chain has TRBV19 and TRBJ2-7, with 8 bases matching TRBD2. This CDR3 spans 14 amino acids. V lost 6 bases and J lost 4; bases outside the gene matches: 8. CDR1 and CDR2 (germline): LNHDA, SQIVND (reference sequence). The CDR3 sequence: CASSLTSERYEQYF. CDR3 DNA sequence: TGTGCCAGTAGCCTGACTAGCGAAAGATACGAGCAGTACTTC. Looking up the rest from reference TRBV19 and TRBJ2-7 gives the full variable domain: DGGITQSPKYLFRKEGQNVTLSCEQNLNHDAMYWYRQDPGQGLRLIYYSQIVNDFQKGDIAEGYSVSREKKESFPLTVTSAQKNPTAFYLCASSLTSERYEQYFGPGTRLTVT.

The chain combines TRBV25-1 with TRBJ2-7, with 7 nucleotides matching TRBD2. The V segment lost 4 bases and the J segment 2 bases; nucleotides outside the gene matches: 8. This CDR3 comprises 15 residues. Germline CDR1 and CDR2: MGHDK and SYGVNS. CDR3 coding DNA: TGTGCCAGCAGTGCCTATGGGAGGGGAGCCTACGAGCAGTACTTC. Protein: CASSAYGRGAYEQYF.

This clone was found many times. The same CDR3 also results from other DNA sequences found in this sample. This chain joins TRBV2 and TRBJ2-3; TRBD2 agrees at 10 bases. The CDR3 covers 17 residues. Germline trimming cut 5 bases from V and 2 bases from J; bases unmatched to any gene: 10. Germline V gene lookup returns CDR1 SNHLY and CDR2 FYNNEI. CDR3 nucleotide sequence: TGTGCCAGCAGTCCTCGTCTAGCGGGAGACTTCACAGATACGCAGTATTTT. Amino acid sequence: CASSPRLAGDFTDTQYF. The variable domain in full, completed from reference TRBV2 and TRBJ2-3, reads EPEVTQTPSHQVTQMGQEVILRCVPISNHLYFYWYRQILGQKVEFLVSFYNNEISEKSEIFDDQFSVERPDGSNFTLKIRSTKLEDSAMYFCASSPRLAGDFTDTQYFGPGTRLTVL.